The entry below describes one T cell receptor (beta chain). One junction end does not reproduce the germline sequence, and a read error may be involved. The CDR3 length is 14 residues. Germline V gene lookup returns CDR1 SQVTM and CDR2 ANQGSEA. The data belong to a study of CD8+CD57+ T cells in acquired aplastic anemia. The wider study: Sorted cells (CD4+ and CD8+) yielded DNA amounts that averaged roughly 3 ug. Mean read depth for CD4+ cells from healthy donors was around 11 million.

TCR beta VDJ and CDR3 profiles were obtained from a genomic DNA template. TCRdb processed the reads anew with MiXCR; each CDR3 protein has one entry. This repertoire shows about 110,000 distinct CDR3 sequences, around 50% found once; its top ten account for roughly 31%. The chain carries TRBV29-1 and TRBJ2-1; the D gene is possibly TRBD2 (6 bases). This receptor was obtained from a human donor in good health, serving as a control. Sample: sorted CD4+, CD8+, or CD8+CD57+ T cells (not recorded which) from PBMCs. Here the CDR3 DNA reads TGCAGCGCTGAAAGGCGGGGCAACACCGGGGAGCTGTTCTTC. Its translation: CSAERRGNTGELFF.